The rows below give T cell receptor beta chains drawn from one sample of a study of OX40 agonist ivuxolimab in advanced cancers. TCRdb keeps only in-frame clones here, not all; method: immunoSEQ multiplex PCR. Of some 100,000 clones in the sample, about 90% were seen once. Sequenced here: CD4+ or CD8+ T cells sorted from blood, sampled in a trial of the OX40 agonist ivuxolimab. Receptors were obtained from an adult with an advanced solid tumor such as melanoma, head and neck, liver or kidney cancer. Both conserved end residues are part of each CDR3. A D gene is named only where the DNA matches it firmly. Some rows have no size entry. The others give once, few or many, or a class for an expanded clone.

v_call: TRBV5-4; clone_size: .; d_call: .; j_call: TRBJ2-7; cdr3_nt: TGTGCCAGCAGCTTGGGGTTGGGCAGGGGCCTCGGCGAGCAGTACTTC; cdr3_aa: CASSLGLGRGLGEQYF
v_call: TRBV4-1; clone_size: .; d_call: .; j_call: TRBJ1-2; cdr3_nt: TGCGCCAGCAGCCAAGTAGATGGGCCCCTTGGCTACACCTTC; cdr3_aa: CASSQVDGPLGYTF
v_call: TRBV2; clone_size: .; d_call: TRBD1; j_call: TRBJ2-2; cdr3_nt: TGTGCCAGCAGTGGGGCTCGGACAGGGGCAGGCGGGGAGCTGTTTTTT; cdr3_aa: CASSGARTGAGGELFF
v_call: TRBV5-1; clone_size: .; d_call: TRBD1; j_call: TRBJ1-1; cdr3_nt: TGCGCCAGCAGCTGGGACAGTAACACTGAAGCTTTCTTT; cdr3_aa: CASSWDSNTEAFF
v_call: TRBV27; clone_size: .; d_call: TRBD2; j_call: TRBJ2-2; cdr3_nt: TGTGCCAGCAGTTTATTTTCTAGCGGGATAGGCACCGGGGAGCTGTTTTTT; cdr3_aa: CASSLFSSGIGTGELFF
v_call: TRBV9; clone_size: .; d_call: .; j_call: TRBJ1-5; cdr3_nt: TGTGCCAGCAGCGTAACAGACAATCAGCCCCAGCATTTT; cdr3_aa: CASSVTDNQPQHF
v_call: TRBV19; clone_size: .; d_call: .; j_call: TRBJ2-7; cdr3_nt: TGTGCCAGTAGTATACGTATTTCCTCCTACGAGCAGTACTTC; cdr3_aa: CASSIRISSYEQYF
v_call: TRBV6-6; clone_size: .; d_call: TRBD1; j_call: TRBJ1-5; cdr3_nt: TGTGCCAGCAGTTACTTACGACAGGGGTTAAATCAGCCCCAGCATTTT; cdr3_aa: CASSYLRQGLNQPQHF
v_call: TRBV19; clone_size: .; d_call: .; j_call: TRBJ1-1; cdr3_nt: TGTGCCAGTACCCTGACAGGCGTTAGCACTGAAGCTTTCTTT; cdr3_aa: CASTLTGVSTEAFF
v_call: TRBV19; clone_size: .; d_call: .; j_call: TRBJ2-1; cdr3_nt: TGTGCCAGTAGTATCCGGGTTCCAGACCCGGGGCAAGGGGCCAATGAGCAGTTCTTC; cdr3_aa: CASSIRVPDPGQGANEQFF
v_call: TRBV10-1; clone_size: .; d_call: .; j_call: TRBJ2-1; cdr3_nt: TGCGCCAGCAGTGAAGGGGGGCCCTTCGACAATGAGCAGTTCTTC; cdr3_aa: CASSEGGPFDNEQFF
v_call: TRBV9; clone_size: .; d_call: TRBD1; j_call: TRBJ1-2; cdr3_nt: TGTGCCAGCAGCACCCGACAGGGGTGGGGGGCAAATGGCTACACCTTC; cdr3_aa: CASSTRQGWGANGYTF
v_call: TRBV2; clone_size: .; d_call: TRBD1; j_call: TRBJ1-3; cdr3_nt: TGTGCCAGCAGTGGTGGCGGGACAGTATTT; cdr3_aa: CASSGGGTVF
v_call: TRBV18; clone_size: .; d_call: .; j_call: TRBJ1-1; cdr3_nt: TGTGCCAGCTCACCATGGCAGGGAAACACTGAAGCTTTCTTT; cdr3_aa: CASSPWQGNTEAFF
v_call: TRBV5-1; clone_size: .; d_call: TRBD1; j_call: TRBJ2-2; cdr3_nt: TGCGCCAGCAGCTGGGGACAGGGCATCGGGGAGCTGTTTTTT; cdr3_aa: CASSWGQGIGELFF
v_call: TRBV6-1; clone_size: .; d_call: .; j_call: TRBJ2-7; cdr3_nt: TGTGCCAGCAGTGAAGGGCGATACGAGCAGTACTTC; cdr3_aa: CASSEGRYEQYF
v_call: TRBV30; clone_size: once; d_call: TRBD2; j_call: TRBJ2-1; cdr3_nt: TGTGCCTGGAGTGTAAGGACTAGCGGACCCTACAATGAGCAGTTCTTC; cdr3_aa: CAWSVRTSGPYNEQFF
v_call: TRBV5-4; clone_size: .; d_call: .; j_call: TRBJ1-2; cdr3_nt: TGTGCCAGCAGCTTGGACAGGTGGGGTGACGGCTACACCTTC; cdr3_aa: CASSLDRWGDGYTF
v_call: TRBV29-1; clone_size: .; d_call: .; j_call: TRBJ2-2; cdr3_nt: TGCAGCGTTCCAATGAGGACCAACACCGGGGAGCTGTTTTTT; cdr3_aa: CSVPMRTNTGELFF
v_call: TRBV5-4; clone_size: once; d_call: .; j_call: TRBJ2-7; cdr3_nt: TGTGCCAGCAGCCTTAGCTTGGATGTCTACGAGCAGTACTTC; cdr3_aa: CASSLSLDVYEQYF
v_call: TRBV6-1; clone_size: .; d_call: .; j_call: TRBJ2-7; cdr3_nt: TGTGCCAGCAGTGTCTATCCCCGGGGACGGAGATACGAGCAGTACTTC; cdr3_aa: CASSVYPRGRRYEQYF
v_call: TRBV5-4; clone_size: .; d_call: .; j_call: TRBJ2-7; cdr3_nt: TGTGCCAGCAGCCGGGATGGAATAGGCGAGCAGTACTTC; cdr3_aa: CASSRDGIGEQYF
v_call: TRBV6-6; clone_size: .; d_call: TRBD1; j_call: TRBJ1-5; cdr3_nt: TGTGCCAGCAGTCAGGGGGGGATAGGACAGCCCCAGCATTTT; cdr3_aa: CASSQGGIGQPQHF
v_call: TRBV5-1; clone_size: .; d_call: .; j_call: TRBJ1-4; cdr3_nt: TGCGCCAGTCGGGGACAAAATGAAAAACTGTTTTTT; cdr3_aa: CASRGQNEKLFF
v_call: TRBV27; clone_size: .; d_call: TRBD1; j_call: TRBJ2-7; cdr3_nt: TGTGCCAGCAGTTTCTACCCACAGGGGGAGCAGTACTTC; cdr3_aa: CASSFYPQGEQYF
v_call: TRBV6-5; clone_size: .; d_call: TRBD1; j_call: TRBJ2-7; cdr3_nt: TGTGCCAGCAGTTTGGGGACAGGTTCCTACGAGCAGTACTTC; cdr3_aa: CASSLGTGSYEQYF
v_call: TRBV6-1; clone_size: .; d_call: .; j_call: TRBJ1-2; cdr3_nt: TGTGCCAGCAGTGAAGGGGCAGCGGGAGGCTACACCTTC; cdr3_aa: CASSEGAAGGYTF
v_call: TRBV5-1; clone_size: .; d_call: .; j_call: TRBJ1-1; cdr3_nt: TGCGCCAGCAGCTTGGAGCCGGGCAACACTGAAGCTTTCTTT; cdr3_aa: CASSLEPGNTEAFF
v_call: TRBV6-4; clone_size: .; d_call: .; j_call: TRBJ2-2; cdr3_nt: TGTGCCAGCAGCCGGGAGTTTGGCGGGGAGCTGTTTTTT; cdr3_aa: CASSREFGGELFF
v_call: TRBV15; clone_size: .; d_call: .; j_call: TRBJ2-5; cdr3_nt: TGTGCCACCAGCAGTAGGGCTAGCGAGATTCAAGAGACCCAGTACTTC; cdr3_aa: CATSSRASEIQETQYF
v_call: TRBV19; clone_size: .; d_call: .; j_call: TRBJ2-5; cdr3_nt: TGTGCCAGTAGTCGTTTAGGGGAGACCCAGTACTTC; cdr3_aa: CASSRLGETQYF
v_call: TRBV6-1; clone_size: .; d_call: TRBD1; j_call: TRBJ1-2; cdr3_nt: TGTGCCAGCATTACAGGGGAGTCTGGCTACACCTTC; cdr3_aa: CASITGESGYTF
v_call: TRBV10-3; clone_size: .; d_call: .; j_call: TRBJ2-3; cdr3_nt: TGTGCCATCACCTCGGGAGTGGGGAGCACAGATACGCAGTATTTT; cdr3_aa: CAITSGVGSTDTQYF
v_call: TRBV21-1; clone_size: .; d_call: .; j_call: TRBJ1-2; cdr3_nt: TGTGCCAGCAGCAAAAAGGTTCGGGACAGGGCCCAATTTGGTTATGGCTACACCTTC; cdr3_aa: CASSKKVRDRAQFGYGYTF
v_call: TRBV20-1; clone_size: .; d_call: .; j_call: TRBJ2-1; cdr3_nt: TGCAGTGCCATGCCGGGTTTTGAGCAGTTCTTC; cdr3_aa: CSAMPGFEQFF
v_call: TRBV7-8; clone_size: .; d_call: TRBD1; j_call: TRBJ2-7; cdr3_nt: TGTGCCAGCAGCCCACGTCCCGGGACAGGGACGAGCTCCTACGAGCAGTACTTC; cdr3_aa: CASSPRPGTGTSSYEQYF
v_call: TRBV11-3; clone_size: .; d_call: .; j_call: TRBJ2-2; cdr3_nt: TGTGCCAGCAGCCTGGACTATCCCGGGGAGCTGTTTTTT; cdr3_aa: CASSLDYPGELFF
v_call: TRBV6-6; clone_size: once; d_call: .; j_call: TRBJ2-7; cdr3_nt: TGTGCCAGCAGTTACAGACAGAACTCCTACGAGCAGTACTTC; cdr3_aa: CASSYRQNSYEQYF
v_call: TRBV9; clone_size: .; d_call: .; j_call: TRBJ2-7; cdr3_nt: TGTGCCAGCAGCGTAGAGGAGGGGGCGCAATACGAGCAGTACTTC; cdr3_aa: CASSVEEGAQYEQYF
v_call: TRBV6-5; clone_size: .; d_call: .; j_call: TRBJ2-3; cdr3_nt: TGTGCCAGCAGTTACCACGCCCGGGGCACAGATACGCAGTATTTT; cdr3_aa: CASSYHARGTDTQYF
v_call: TRBV2; clone_size: .; d_call: TRBD1; j_call: TRBJ1-5; cdr3_nt: TGTGCCAGCAGTCAGGACAGGGGTAGCAATCAGCCCCAGCATTTT; cdr3_aa: CASSQDRGSNQPQHF
v_call: TRBV14; clone_size: .; d_call: .; j_call: TRBJ1-1; cdr3_nt: TGTGCCAGCAGTGCTCGACGTGGGGTCACTGAAGCTTTCTTT; cdr3_aa: CASSARRGVTEAFF
v_call: TRBV27; clone_size: .; d_call: TRBD1; j_call: TRBJ1-2; cdr3_nt: TGTGCCAGCAGTTCCGCCCACCGGGACAGGGGGGCCTATGGCTACACCTTC; cdr3_aa: CASSSAHRDRGAYGYTF
v_call: TRBV30; clone_size: .; d_call: TRBD2; j_call: TRBJ2-3; cdr3_nt: TGTGCCTGGAGTTCAGCGCGGGAGGGTACGCAGTATTTT; cdr3_aa: CAWSSAREGTQYF
v_call: TRBV23-1; clone_size: .; d_call: TRBD1; j_call: TRBJ1-4; cdr3_nt: TGCGCCAGCAGTCAGAACTTACAGGGGACGGGAAAAAAACTGTTTTTT; cdr3_aa: CASSQNLQGTGKKLFF
v_call: TRBV10-1; clone_size: once; d_call: TRBD1; j_call: TRBJ2-1; cdr3_nt: TGCGCCAGCAGTGCCCCGGGACAGGGCGGCAATGAGCAGTTCTTC; cdr3_aa: CASSAPGQGGNEQFF
v_call: TRBV30; clone_size: once; d_call: TRBD1; j_call: TRBJ2-3; cdr3_nt: TGTGCCTGGAGCATCGGGACAGGGTGGCCAGATACGCAGTATTTT; cdr3_aa: CAWSIGTGWPDTQYF
v_call: TRBV29-1; clone_size: .; d_call: TRBD1; j_call: TRBJ2-7; cdr3_nt: TGCAGCGTAGCACGAAGAGGGGGGACAGGGAGCTCCTACGAGCAGTACTTC; cdr3_aa: CSVARRGGTGSSYEQYF